The present entry profiles one T cell receptor (beta chain) with its context. Its target is not known. This sample was taken from a study of regulatory T cells in long-lasting Graves disease. Library construction for TCR beta used iRepertoire HTBI primers and Arm-PCR of CDR3 regions. TCRdb re-called the multiplex PCR reads through MiXCR, storing one row per CDR3 protein. The repertoire holds 350,000 to 400,000 distinct CDR3 sequences, with roughly a sixth as singletons. The time point denotes: newly diagnosed GD, antithyroid drugs for less than 3 months. PBMC RNA served as the TCR library source. Study-level results: Persistent patients had a count of shared public clonotypes (2,741) that exceeded that of new patients (around 960). Favored usage of TRBV28, TRBJ1-2 and TRBJ2-5 was recorded in persistent disease.

Germline values: CDR1 LNHDA, CDR2 SQIVND (reference sequence). V was clipped by 3 bases and J by 5 bases, with 20 bases between them. The CDR3 has 16 amino acids. This chain uses TRBV19 with TRBJ2-7, with a weak D call TRBD2 (6 bases). The receptor was derived from a female donor with Graves disease. The sample was peripheral blood mononuclear cells (PBMCs), taken at new diagnosis, from a patient treated with antithyroid drugs. Written as DNA, the CDR3 is TGTGCCAGTAGTATTACCGGGAGTTCCACTCGGCACGAGCAGTACTTC. This encodes CASSITGSSTRHEQYF.